Below are 8 T cell receptor beta chains sequenced from a single sample in a study of T-cell reconstitution after alpha-beta-depleted transplantation in children. Preparing the TCRbeta library involved the use of unique molecular identifiers. TCRdb processed the PCR reads anew with MiXCR; each CDR3 protein has one entry. The data contain 640,000 or so distinct CDR3 sequences, roughly 15% of them singletons. The source material was PBMCs from the stem cell graft donor, sampled from the stem cell graft. The origin of the receptors is a human donor who donated a stem cell graft to a child with acute myeloid leukemia.

This chain links TRBV5-1 with TRBJ2-3; 7 nucleotides line up with TRBD2. Unmatched junction bases numbered 6, after V lost 5 bases and J lost 6 bases. The germline gives CDR1 SGHRS, CDR2 YFSETQ. The CDR3 runs to 13 residues. The chain's CDR3 is CASSGLEGDTQYF. The DNA for the CDR3 is TGCGCCAGCAGTGGACTAGAAGGGGATACGCAGTATTTT.

In this sample, this clonotype turned up once. The V call is TRBV6-2 or TRBV6-3, the J call TRBJ2-3; 8 nucleotides match TRBD1. This CDR3 is 16 amino acids long. From germline, CDR1 is MNHEY and CDR2 SVGEGT. V shed 8 bases, J shed 2 bases, and the junction held 12 bases outside the gene matches. DNA for the CDR3: TGTGCCAGCGGACAGGGACACCGCCTTTCCACAGATACGCAGTATTTT. It is translated as CASGQGHRLSTDTQYF.

This clonotype was detected ten times or more. V gene TRBV10-3 combines with J gene TRBJ2-5, with D possibly TRBD2 on 6 matching bases. The CDR3 extends over 14 amino acids. V lost 2 bases to trimming and J lost 4 bases, with 11 bases between them. CDR1 is ENHRY, CDR2 SYGVKD, per germline. The CDR3 nucleotides read TGTGCCATCAGTGAGACGGGAGATATAGAGACCCAGTACTTC. This codes for CAISETGDIETQYF.

This clonotype was seen at least ten times. The genes are TRBV5-6 and TRBJ2-7, with D hard to call. Deletions cut 0 bases from V and 6 bases from J, with 10 bases between. This CDR3 is built from 13 residues. Germline V lookup: CDR1 SGHDT, CDR2 YYEEEE. The CDR3 region is CASSLGGPREQYF. The CDR3 coding sequence is TGTGCCAGCAGCTTGGGGGGTCCGCGCGAGCAGTACTTC.

The chain uses TRBV15 and TRBJ1-2, with 9 bases aligning to TRBD1. CDR1 is LNHNV, CDR2 YYDKDF, per germline (reference sequence). Unmatched junction bases numbered 6, after V lost 4 bases and J lost 3 bases. CDR3 size: 15 residues. The CDR3, as DNA: TGTGCCACCAGCATGGCCCGGGACAGGGACTATGGCTACACCTTC. This sequence encodes CATSMARDRDYGYTF.

V gene TRBV14 combines with J gene TRBJ2-2; D unresolved. Per germline, CDR1 SGHDN and CDR2 FVKESK. V was clipped by 2 bases and J by 1 base, with 5 bases between them. CDR3 length equals 14 residues. The CDR3 coding sequence is TGTGCCAGCAGCCAAATCATGAACACCGGGGAGCTGTTTTTT. This gives the protein CASSQIMNTGELFF. The full variable domain, in which reference TRBV14 and TRBJ2-2 provide the parts outside the CDR3, is EAGVTQFPSHSVIEKGQTVTLRCDPISGHDNLYWYRRVMGKEIKFLLHFVKESKQDESGMPNNRFLAERTGGTYSTLKVQPAELEDSGVYFCASSQIMNTGELFFGEGSRLTVL.

This clonotype has a count of ten or more. This sequence joins TRBV20-1 and TRBJ2-5, with D perhaps matching TRBD1 or TRBD2 (5 bases each). CDR1 is DFQATT and CDR2 is SNEGSKA in the germline V gene (reference sequence). The CDR3 loop spans 13 amino acids. V shed 7 bases and J shed 4 bases, with 16 bases lying between them. CDR3 in DNA: TGCAGTGTTCTCGGGGCCTTTGGAGAGACCCAGTACTTC. Protein sequence: CSVLGAFGETQYF.

The genes are TRBV20-1 and TRBJ1-5, with no clear D. Per germline, CDR1 DFQATT and CDR2 SNEGSKA (reference sequence). V was pared by 1 base and J by 6 bases, with 13 bases between. CDR3 length: 14 residues. This chain's CDR3 is CSARAPVEGQPQHF. CDR3 bases: TGCAGTGCTAGAGCCCCCGTGGAGGGTCAGCCCCAGCATTTT.